Below are 26 T cell receptor beta chains sequenced from a single sample in a study. The TRBV12-4/TRBJ1-2 clonotypes were amplified using barcode primers with ligated adaptors. TCRdb reprocessed the multiplex PCR reads via MiXCR and lists one record per CDR3 protein. The data show approximately 1,300 distinct CDR3 sequences, about 20% seen once. Sequencing was performed on naive CD4+ T cells sorted from blood. Subset noted: naive CD4+ T cells, CD4+CD45RA+CD25-. The receptors originated from a female donor with breast cancer.

This clonotype counts as large (0.1 to 1%). The genes are TRBV12-3 or TRBV12-4 and TRBJ1-2; D unclear. Trimming took off 1 base at V and 14 bases at J, with 11 bases between the two ends. This CDR3 is 11 amino acids long. This CDR3 is CASSLGRHHTF. In nucleotides, the CDR3 is TGTGCCAGCAGTTTAGGGCGGCATCATACCTTC.

This clonotype is large in the sample. The chain uses TRBV12-3 or TRBV12-4 and TRBJ1-2, with 7 bases identical to TRBD1. V lost 7 bases to trimming and J lost 6 bases; unmatched junction nucleotides: 14. This CDR3 has 15 amino acids. In DNA form, the CDR3 reads TGTGCCAGCACCCCGAACCCAGATACAGGGGATGGCTACACCTTC. It encodes CASTPNPDTGDGYTF.

This clonotype qualifies as medium-sized. In DNA form, the CDR3 reads TGTGCCAGCGGTACAGGGGAAGCCTATGGCTACACCTTC. Residues: CASGTGEAYGYTF. This rearrangement joins TRBV12-3 or TRBV12-4 to TRBJ1-2, with 7 bases that match TRBD1. Trimming cost V 8 bases and J 4 bases; bases outside gene matches: 7. This CDR3 is built from 13 residues.

This clonotype is categorized as medium-sized (0.01 to 0.1%). The chain uses TRBV12-3 or TRBV12-4 and TRBJ1-2; D is possibly TRBD1 (5 bases). This CDR3 has 14 residues. Trimming left V 3 bases short and J 4 bases short, with 12 bases between. The chain's CDR3 is CASSLKGTLYGYTF. CDR3 in DNA: TGTGCCAGCAGTTTGAAGGGGACGCTCTATGGCTACACCTTC.

As concerns this clonotype: At one of its ends the junction is not consistent with the germline gene, which may arise from a read error. The V gene is TRBV12-3 or TRBV12-4, the J gene TRBJ1-2, with a possible D match to TRBD1 (5 bases). The CDR3 is 10 residues long. The CDR3 DNA is TGTGCCAGCGGTTTCGGCAGGGTAGACTTC. Protein product: CASGFGRVDF.

A note on this clonotype: In this CDR3 the conserved last residue, phenylalanine or tryptophan, is missing, so a read error is likely. It is unclear where the CDR3 begins or ends on the DNA, so no DNA is shown, and the CDR3 is as TCRdb lists it. This sequence joins TRBV12-3 or TRBV12-4 and TRBJ1-2; TRBD1 is the table's D call, not checked against the DNA. The CDR3 extends over 11 residues, inclusive of both ends. The CDR3 sequence is CASTQGYGHTI.

This clonotype is labeled as medium-sized (0.01 to 0.1%). The CDR3 DNA is TGTGCCAGCAGCCTACGGACAGGGACCTATGGCTACACCTTC. Its translation is CASSLRTGTYGYTF. The rearrangement uses TRBV12-3 or TRBV12-4 and TRBJ1-2; 8 nucleotides line up with TRBD1. The length of the CDR3 is 14 residues. Germline trimming cut 6 bases from V and 4 bases from J; bases unmatched to any gene: 7.

Comment on this clonotype: One end of the junction does not line up with germline, which may come from a read error. The chain links TRBV12-3 or TRBV12-4 to TRBJ1-2; D gene uncertain. The CDR3 has 14 residues. The CDR3 nucleotides are TGTGCCAGTTTGGAGGAATCTAAGTCGTATGACTACACCTTC. Its translation: CASLEESKSYDYTF.

This clonotype ranks as large (0.1 to 1%). The J gene is TRBJ1-2, the V gene TRBV12-3 or TRBV12-4; D not certain. CDR3 size: 13 residues. V lost 1 base to trimming and J lost 4 bases, with 7 bases between them. The CDR3 loop is CASSLGLRYGYTF. The CDR3 DNA reads TGTGCCAGCAGTTTAGGGCTACGCTATGGCTACACCTTC.

Judged by abundance, this clonotype is medium-sized. The rearrangement links TRBV12-3 or TRBV12-4 to TRBJ1-2, with D possibly TRBD1 on 6 matching bases. V lost 7 bases, J lost 8 bases, and 26 bases lay in between. This CDR3 comprises 16 residues. The CDR3 here is CASIRGQTLVGWGYTF. CDR3 coding DNA: TGTGCCAGCATCCGTGGACAGACGTTAGTGGGTTGGGGCTACACCTTC.

This clonotype is medium-sized in the sample. The chain carries TRBV12-3 or TRBV12-4 and TRBJ1-2; D call uncertain. The CDR3 covers 13 residues. Trimming removed 4 bases from V and 1 base from J, with 7 bases in between. CDR3 in DNA: TGTGCCAGCAGTTGGACCGTTAACTATGGCTACACCTTC. Protein sequence: CASSWTVNYGYTF.

This clonotype was counted a few times. The V gene is TRBV12-3 or TRBV12-4, the J gene TRBJ1-2; maybe TRBD1 (6 bases). V lost 5 bases, J lost 3 bases, and 22 bases lay in between. There are 17 residues in the CDR3. The CDR3 spells CASSRTITGKVYYGYTF. Here the CDR3 DNA reads TGTGCCAGCAGTCGAACGATTACAGGGAAAGTGTACTATGGCTACACCTTC.

Relative to its sample, this clonotype is medium-sized. The chain couples TRBV12-3 or TRBV12-4 to TRBJ1-2, with D uncertain. The CDR3 length is 11 residues. Trimming removed 4 bases from V and 6 bases from J, with 6 bases in between. CDR3 residues: CASSYSDGYTF. In DNA form, the CDR3 reads TGTGCCAGCAGTTACTCGGATGGCTACACCTTC.

This clonotype is medium-sized within its sample. This sequence joins TRBV12-3 or TRBV12-4 and TRBJ1-2; TRBD1 matches 8 bases. Trimming cost V 7 bases and J 2 bases; bases outside gene matches: 9. The length of the CDR3 is 15 residues. CDR3 loop: CASTSSGTGNYGYTF. The CDR3 bases are TGTGCCAGCACCTCCTCCGGGACAGGAAACTATGGCTACACCTTC.

This clonotype was counted only a few times. This CDR3 reads CASSLVSRDGYTF. The CDR3 DNA reads TGTGCCAGCAGTTTAGTCAGTCGGGATGGCTACACCTTC. The chain combines TRBV12-3 or TRBV12-4 with TRBJ1-2; D is ambiguous. The CDR3 is 13 amino acids. V was shortened by 1 base and J by 6 bases, with 9 bases between the two germline ends.

On this clonotype itself: Lacking the conserved final phenylalanine or tryptophan, this CDR3 likely reflects a read error. J is TRBJ1-2 and V is TRBV12-3 or TRBV12-4, with D maybe TRBD1 (6 bases). The length of the CDR3 is 13 residues. CDR3 region: CTSISRGDYGYTS. CDR3 sequence (DNA): TGTACCAGCATTTCCAGGGGTGACTATGGCTACACCTCC.

Comment on this clonotype: The junction shows a germline mismatch at one end, possibly a read error. The chain couples TRBV12-3 or TRBV12-4 to TRBJ1-2; tentative D call: TRBD1 (6 bases). The CDR3 is made up of 15 amino acids. The CDR3 here is CACSLGRTANYGYTF. The CDR3 nucleotides read TGTGCCTGCAGTTTAGGTAGGACAGCCAACTATGGCTACACCTTC.

Judged by abundance, this clonotype is large. V is TRBV12-3 or TRBV12-4 and J is TRBJ1-2; the D gene is possibly TRBD1 (5 bases). The CDR3 covers 13 residues. V lost 7 bases and J lost 4, with 13 bases in between. CDR3 protein: CASTRDSGYGYTF. The CDR3, as DNA: TGTGCCAGCACCCGTGACAGTGGCTATGGCTACACCTTC.

In its sample, this clonotype is medium-sized. The chain links TRBV12-3 or TRBV12-4 to TRBJ1-2, with unresolved D. The CDR3 has 14 residues. V dropped 10 bases and J dropped 2 bases, with 17 bases sitting between them. The CDR3 here is CAIEGQAWNYGYTF. CDR3 DNA: TGTGCCATCGAAGGCCAAGCGTGGAACTATGGCTACACCTTC.

V gene TRBV12-3 or TRBV12-4 combines with J gene TRBJ1-2; D gene unclear. V lost 8 bases and J lost 6, with 10 bases in between. The CDR3 runs 11 residues. CDR3 nucleotides: TGTGCCAGCGGGCGTGGTGATGGCTACACCTTC. Encoded protein: CASGRGDGYTF.

By its share, this clonotype is medium-sized. The gene calls are TRBV12-3 or TRBV12-4 and TRBJ1-2, with D possibly being TRBD1 (5 bases). Trimming left V 4 bases short and J 8 bases short, with 11 bases between. The CDR3 length is 12 residues. CDR3 in DNA: TGTGCCAGCAGTTCAGGGACCCGCGGCTACACCTTC. Translation gives CASSSGTRGYTF.

This clonotype is judged medium-sized. The chain links TRBV12-3 or TRBV12-4 to TRBJ1-2, with a possible D match to TRBD1 (6 bases). V dropped 1 base and J dropped 6 bases, with 9 bases sitting between them. The CDR3 covers 13 residues. The DNA of the CDR3 is TGTGCCAGCAGTTTAGAGCACAGGGATGGCTACACCTTC. It translates to CASSLEHRDGYTF.

By sample share, this clonotype is large. V and J are TRBV12-3 or TRBV12-4 and TRBJ1-2, with TRBD1 matching 9 bases. CDR3 length: 13 amino acids. With 5 bases clipped from V and 5 bases from J, the junction kept 3 bases outside the gene matches. CDR3 nucleotides: TGTGCCAGCAGTCCCGGGACAGGGTATGGCTACACCTTC. Encoded protein: CASSPGTGYGYTF.

By sample share, this clonotype is medium-sized. The chain carries TRBV12-3 or TRBV12-4 and TRBJ1-2; 7 nucleotides line up with TRBD1. This CDR3 is built from 13 residues. After removal of 5 bases from V and 3 bases from J, the junction contained 3 bases not matched to a gene. DNA of the CDR3: TGTGCCAGCAGTACACAGGGGTACTATGGCTACACCTTC. Amino acid sequence: CASSTQGYYGYTF.

This clonotype is classed as large. The rearrangement joins TRBV12-3 or TRBV12-4 to TRBJ1-2; the D is unclear. CDR3 length: 12 amino acids. The V and J ends lost 0 bases and 4 bases respectively, with 3 bases between them. The CDR3 DNA is TGTGCCAGCAGTTTAGCAGTCTATGGCTACACCTTC. This sequence encodes CASSLAVYGYTF.

By share, this clonotype counts as medium-sized. The rearrangement uses TRBV12-3 or TRBV12-4 and TRBJ1-2; 7 bases map to TRBD1. This CDR3 is built from 16 residues. The J segment lost 6 bases and the V segment lost 5 bases, leaving 15 bases of the junction unmatched. CDR3: CASSRQGPITRNGYTF. DNA for the CDR3: TGTGCCAGCAGTCGACAGGGCCCGATCACTCGAAATGGCTACACCTTC.